This TCR beta chain emerged from a study of memory CD4+ T cells and cytomegalovirus serostatus. Overall study context: Donors were healthy Belgian adults, under 10 CMV seropositive and 20 to 25 seronegative.

On this clone: Antigen specificity is unknown.

The sort gate was single viable CD3+CD4+CD8-CD45RO+ cells for memory CD4+ T cells. Positive selection with CD4 microbeads enriched total CD4+ T cells. Measured with immunoSEQ multiplex PCR; TCRdb has only the in-frame clones, and not every one. This sample yields about 52,000 clones, of which about three quarters are seen a single time; around 1.5% belongs to the top ten. The study, taken as a whole, reports: About two fifths of the roughly 150 known CMV-associated TCRbeta sequences appeared in CD4+ memory.

This CDR3 comprises 14 residues. CDR1 MNHEY and CDR2 SVGAGI come from the germline V gene. Trimming removed 4 bases from V and 5 bases from J, with 15 bases in between. This TCR came from an adult in good health and CMV-seropositive. Sample: memory CD4+ T cells from blood. The rearrangement links TRBV6-5 to TRBJ2-7, with D maybe TRBD2 (5 bases). Here the CDR3 DNA reads TGTGCCAGCAGTTCCTGGACTGGAAACAACGAGCAGTACTTC. This translates into CASSSWTGNNEQYF.